This T cell receptor (beta chain) was retrieved from a study of cytomegalovirus exposure and HLA in healthy donors. Study-wide background: Researchers previously reported finding more than 100 million unique TCR beta sequences from 170 million or so T cells.

General observations from the study: Analyzed later, association rates of TCRs varied across HLA loci, with DRB1 most and HLA-C fewest.

Details on this clone: Its antigen remains unidentified.

The CDR3 has 17 residues. Trimming took 3 bases from V and 0 from J, leaving 15 bases between them. Germline CDR1 is MGHRA and CDR2 is YSYEKL. With 60 Vbeta and 13 Jbeta primers, the PCR was carried out. Only in-frame clones appear in the TCRdb table, and some are missing; sequencing was by immunoSEQ multiplex PCR. The table records some 140,000 clones, roughly 76% of them present only once. The clonotype originates from a woman in her 40s in good health and CMV-seronegative. Sample: PBMCs. The genes are TRBV4-1 and TRBJ2-1; a possible D gene is TRBD2 (6 bases). CDR3 nucleotides: TGCGCCAGCAGCCACGGTACGGGGGTGAGCTCCTACAATGAGCAGTTCTTC. This sequence encodes CASSHGTGVSSYNEQFF.